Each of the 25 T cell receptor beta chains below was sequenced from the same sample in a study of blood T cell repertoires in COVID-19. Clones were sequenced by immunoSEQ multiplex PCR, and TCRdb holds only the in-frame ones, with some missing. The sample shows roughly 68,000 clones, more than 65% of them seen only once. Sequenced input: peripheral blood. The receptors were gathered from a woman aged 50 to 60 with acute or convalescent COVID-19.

CDR3 sequence reads: CASSESGQNSEKLFF. DNA of the CDR3: TGTGCCAGCAGTGAGTCGGGACAGAATAGTGAAAAACTGTTTTTT. The rearrangement links TRBV2 to TRBJ1-4; 7 bases match TRBD1. This CDR3 is built from 15 residues. The V gene's germline CDR1 is SNHLY and CDR2 FYNNEI. With V trimmed by 3 bases and J by 7 bases, 8 bases remained unmatched.

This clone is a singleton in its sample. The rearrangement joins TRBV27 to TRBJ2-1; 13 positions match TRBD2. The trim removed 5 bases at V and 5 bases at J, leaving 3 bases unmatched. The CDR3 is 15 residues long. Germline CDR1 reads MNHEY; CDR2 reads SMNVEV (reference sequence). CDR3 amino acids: CASSHGTSGNNEQFF. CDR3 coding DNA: TGTGCCAGCAGTCATGGGACTAGCGGGAACAATGAGCAGTTCTTC.

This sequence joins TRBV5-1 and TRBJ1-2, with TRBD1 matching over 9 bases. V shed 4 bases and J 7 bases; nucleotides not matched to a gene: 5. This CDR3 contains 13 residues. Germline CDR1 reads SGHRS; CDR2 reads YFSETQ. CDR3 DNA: TGCGCCAGCAGCGCGTTGACAGGGGGTGGCTACACCTTC. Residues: CASSALTGGGYTF.

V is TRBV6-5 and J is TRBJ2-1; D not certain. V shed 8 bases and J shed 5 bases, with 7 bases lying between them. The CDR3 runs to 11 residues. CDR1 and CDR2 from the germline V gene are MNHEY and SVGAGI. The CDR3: CASRLNNEQFF. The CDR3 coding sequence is TGTGCCAGCCGACTGAACAATGAGCAGTTCTTC.

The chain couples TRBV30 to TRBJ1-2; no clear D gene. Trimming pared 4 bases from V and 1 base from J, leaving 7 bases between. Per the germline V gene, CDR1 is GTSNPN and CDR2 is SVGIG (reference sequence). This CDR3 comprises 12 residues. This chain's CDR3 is CAWTVSNYGYTF. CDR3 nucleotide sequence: TGTGCCTGGACGGTTAGTAACTATGGCTACACCTTC.

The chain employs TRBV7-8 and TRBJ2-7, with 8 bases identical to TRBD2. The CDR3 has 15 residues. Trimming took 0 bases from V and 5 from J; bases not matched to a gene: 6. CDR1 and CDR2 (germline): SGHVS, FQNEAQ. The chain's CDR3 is CASSLASSGKDEQYF. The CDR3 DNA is TGTGCCAGCAGCTTAGCAAGTAGCGGGAAAGACGAGCAGTACTTC.

Here the CDR3 reads CASSTPLLEVEYF. The CDR3 DNA reads as TGTGCCAGCAGCACACCCCTCCTAGAGGTGGAGTATTTT. The chain links TRBV6-5 to TRBJ2-3; D is undetermined. V was pared by 6 bases and J by 13 bases, with 20 bases between. The CDR3 extends over 13 amino acids. CDR1 and CDR2 from the germline V gene are MNHEY and SVGAGI.

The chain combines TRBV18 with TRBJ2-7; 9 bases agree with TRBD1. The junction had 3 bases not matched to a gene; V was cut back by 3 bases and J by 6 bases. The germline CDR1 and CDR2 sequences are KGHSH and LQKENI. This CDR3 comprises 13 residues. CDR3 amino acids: CASSPMDRGEQYF. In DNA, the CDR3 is TGTGCCAGCTCACCGATGGACAGGGGCGAGCAGTACTTC. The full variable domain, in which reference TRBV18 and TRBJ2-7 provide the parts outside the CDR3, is NAGVMQNPRHLVRRRGQEARLRCSPMKGHSHVYWYRQLPEEGLKFMVYLQKENIIDESGMPKERFSAEFPKEGPSILRIQQVVRGDSAAYFCASSPMDRGEQYFGPGTRLTVT.

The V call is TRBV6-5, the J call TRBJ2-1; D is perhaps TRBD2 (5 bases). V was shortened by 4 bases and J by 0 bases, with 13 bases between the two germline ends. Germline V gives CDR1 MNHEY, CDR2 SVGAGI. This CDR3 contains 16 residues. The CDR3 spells CASSSQLGSSYNEQFF. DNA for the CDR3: TGTGCCAGCAGTTCTCAACTAGGAAGCTCCTACAATGAGCAGTTCTTC.

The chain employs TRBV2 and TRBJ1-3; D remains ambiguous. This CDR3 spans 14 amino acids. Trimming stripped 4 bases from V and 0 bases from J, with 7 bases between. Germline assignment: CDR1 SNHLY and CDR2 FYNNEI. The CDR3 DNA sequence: TGTGCCAGCAGTGTTGAGGCCTCTGGAAACACCATATATTTT. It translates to CASSVEASGNTIYF.

In nucleotides, the CDR3 is TGTGCCATCAGTGATATAGCGGGGGGCCACTACAATGAGCAGTTCTTC. Translated: CAISDIAGGHYNEQFF. The rearrangement uses TRBV10-3 and TRBJ2-1, with 10 bases lining up with TRBD2. The CDR3 runs to 16 residues. Germline trimming cut 3 bases from V and 3 bases from J; bases unmatched to any gene: 5. Germline V gene lookup returns CDR1 ENHRY and CDR2 SYGVKD.

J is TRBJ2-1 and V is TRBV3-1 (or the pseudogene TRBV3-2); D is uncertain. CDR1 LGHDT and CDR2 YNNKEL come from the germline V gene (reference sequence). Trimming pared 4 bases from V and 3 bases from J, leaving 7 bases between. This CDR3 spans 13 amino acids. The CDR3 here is CASSPGGYNEQFF. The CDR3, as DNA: TGTGCCAGCAGCCCGGGTGGCTACAATGAGCAGTTCTTC.

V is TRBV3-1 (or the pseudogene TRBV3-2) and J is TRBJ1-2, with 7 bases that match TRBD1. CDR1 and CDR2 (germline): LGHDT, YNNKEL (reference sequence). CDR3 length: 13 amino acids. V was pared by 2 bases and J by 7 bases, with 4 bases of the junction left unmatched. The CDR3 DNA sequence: TGTGCCAGCAGCCAAAAAACAGGGGCTGGCTACACCTTC. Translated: CASSQKTGAGYTF.

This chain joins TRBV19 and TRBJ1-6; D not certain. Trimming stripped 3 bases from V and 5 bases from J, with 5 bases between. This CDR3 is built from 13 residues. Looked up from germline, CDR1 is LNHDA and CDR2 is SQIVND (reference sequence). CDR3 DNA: TGTGCCAGTAGTATCCATGATAATTCACCCCTCCACTTT. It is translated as CASSIHDNSPLHF.

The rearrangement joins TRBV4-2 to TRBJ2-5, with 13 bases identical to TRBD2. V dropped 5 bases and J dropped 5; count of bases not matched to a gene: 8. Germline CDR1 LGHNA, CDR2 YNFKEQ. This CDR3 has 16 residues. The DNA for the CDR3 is TGTGCCAGCAGCGCACTAGCGGGGGGGATTTTGGAGACCCAGTACTTC. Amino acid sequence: CASSALAGGILETQYF.

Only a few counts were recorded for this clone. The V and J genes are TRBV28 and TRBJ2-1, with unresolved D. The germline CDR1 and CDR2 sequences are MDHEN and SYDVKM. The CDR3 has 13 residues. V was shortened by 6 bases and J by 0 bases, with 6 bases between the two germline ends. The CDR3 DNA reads TGTGCCAGCAGCATCAGCTCCTACAATGAGCAGTTCTTC. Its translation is CASSISSYNEQFF.

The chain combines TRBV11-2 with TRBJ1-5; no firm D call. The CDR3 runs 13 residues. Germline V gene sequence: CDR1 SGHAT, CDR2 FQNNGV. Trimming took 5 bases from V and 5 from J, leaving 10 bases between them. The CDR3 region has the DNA TGTGCCAGCAGCCCAATGGGAGATCAGCCCCAGCATTTT. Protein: CASSPMGDQPQHF.

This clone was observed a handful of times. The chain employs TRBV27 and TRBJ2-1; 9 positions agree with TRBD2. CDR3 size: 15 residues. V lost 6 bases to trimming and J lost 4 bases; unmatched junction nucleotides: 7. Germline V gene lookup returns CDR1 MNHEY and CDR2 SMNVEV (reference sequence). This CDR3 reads CASRPGTSKYNEQFF. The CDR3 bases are TGTGCCAGCAGACCCGGGACTAGCAAGTACAATGAGCAGTTCTTC.

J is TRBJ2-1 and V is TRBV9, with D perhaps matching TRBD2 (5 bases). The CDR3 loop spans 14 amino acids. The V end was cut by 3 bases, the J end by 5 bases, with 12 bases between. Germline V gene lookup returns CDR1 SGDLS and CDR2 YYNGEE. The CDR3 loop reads CASSDGTGNNEQFF. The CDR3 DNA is TGTGCCAGCAGCGACGGTACGGGGAACAATGAGCAGTTCTTC.

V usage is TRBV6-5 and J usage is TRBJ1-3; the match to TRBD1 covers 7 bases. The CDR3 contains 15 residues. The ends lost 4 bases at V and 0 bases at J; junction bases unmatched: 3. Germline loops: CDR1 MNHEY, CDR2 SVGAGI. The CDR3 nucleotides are TGTGCCAGCAGTTTCGACAGGGCCTCTGGAAACACCATATATTTT. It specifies CASSFDRASGNTIYF.

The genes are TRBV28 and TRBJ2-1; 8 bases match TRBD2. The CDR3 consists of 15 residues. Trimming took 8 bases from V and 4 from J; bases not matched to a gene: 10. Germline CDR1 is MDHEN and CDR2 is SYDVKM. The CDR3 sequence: CASGPAGVEYNEQFF. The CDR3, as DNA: TGTGCCAGCGGTCCAGCGGGAGTTGAATACAATGAGCAGTTCTTC.

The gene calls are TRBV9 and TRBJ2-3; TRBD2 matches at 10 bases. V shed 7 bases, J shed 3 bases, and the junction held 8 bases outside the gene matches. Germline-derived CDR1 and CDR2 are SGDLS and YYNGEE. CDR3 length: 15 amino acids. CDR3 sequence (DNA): TGTGCCAGCGCCGTAGCGGGGGGCCTAACAGATACGCAGTATTTT. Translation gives CASAVAGGLTDTQYF.

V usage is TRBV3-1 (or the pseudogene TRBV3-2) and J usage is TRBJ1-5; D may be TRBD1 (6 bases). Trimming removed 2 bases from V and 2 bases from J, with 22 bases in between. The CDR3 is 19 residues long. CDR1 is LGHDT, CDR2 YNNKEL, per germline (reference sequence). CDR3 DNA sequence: TGTGCCAGCAGCCAACCGTGGACAGTGGGGGCAGACGGCAATCAGCCCCAGCATTTT. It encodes CASSQPWTVGADGNQPQHF.

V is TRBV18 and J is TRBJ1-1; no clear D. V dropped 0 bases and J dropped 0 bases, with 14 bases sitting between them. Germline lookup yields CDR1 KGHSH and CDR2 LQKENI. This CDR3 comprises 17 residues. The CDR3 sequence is CASSPPGVAILNTEAFF. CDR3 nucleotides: TGTGCCAGCTCACCACCCGGGGTTGCAATCCTGAACACTGAAGCTTTCTTT. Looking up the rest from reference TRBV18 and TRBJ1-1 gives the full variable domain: NAGVMQNPRHLVRRRGQEARLRCSPMKGHSHVYWYRQLPEEGLKFMVYLQKENIIDESGMPKERFSAEFPKEGPSILRIQQVVRGDSAAYFCASSPPGVAILNTEAFFGQGTRLTVV.

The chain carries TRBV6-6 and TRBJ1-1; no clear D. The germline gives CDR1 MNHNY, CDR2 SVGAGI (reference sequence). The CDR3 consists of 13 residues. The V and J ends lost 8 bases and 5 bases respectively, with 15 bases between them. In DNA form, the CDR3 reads TGTGCCAGCCACGGGCCGGGGAGGACTGAAGCTTTCTTT. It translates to CASHGPGRTEAFF.